These T cell receptor beta chains were read from a single sample in a study of OX40 agonist ivuxolimab in advanced cancers. Assay used: immunoSEQ multiplex PCR; TCRdb lists only in-frame clones, some missing. The repertoire consists of about 18,000 clones, with 75% to 85% occurring once and the leading ten covering 13%. The material was CD4+ or CD8+ T cells sorted from blood, obtained in a trial of the OX40 agonist ivuxolimab. All receptors derive from an adult with an advanced solid tumor such as melanoma, head and neck, liver or kidney cancer. The conserved cysteine and the conserved F or W are not part of the CDR3 here. A clone size is listed for some rows: how often the clone was seen (once, few, many), or a class if it is expanded.

cdr3_aa,j_call,v_call,clone_size
ATSVGLAGYEQF,TRBJ2-1,TRBV15,once
ASSPGGDTQY,TRBJ2-3,TRBV7-8,.
ASSVRGLSTEAF,TRBJ1-1,TRBV7-8,.
ASSRDRGDGYT,TRBJ1-2,TRBV6-1,.
ASSYLAGGRNEQF,TRBJ2-1,TRBV6-5,.
ASSSLAVQETQY,TRBJ2-5,TRBV4-1,.
ASSPKGIWASEQF,TRBJ2-1,TRBV27,.
AWRTSGRKVVGTGELF,TRBJ2-2,TRBV30,.
ASSLGQPYNEQF,TRBJ2-1,TRBV5-1,.
AWNTGGNQPQH,TRBJ1-5,TRBV30,.
ASSPGTGPYEQY,TRBJ2-7,TRBV18,.
ASSPGGGSTGELF,TRBJ2-2,TRBV18,.